This entry is about one TCR beta chain. This sample is part of a study of T cells after yellow fever vaccination. TCRdb reanalysed the 5' RACE reads using MiXCR and keeps one entry per CDR3 protein. The sample lists a few hundred thousand distinct CDR3 sequences, about 7.1% occurring once. Germline loops: CDR1 SGHRS, CDR2 YFSETQ. V was shortened by 4 bases and J by 2 bases, with 10 bases between the two germline ends. The CDR3 is 14 amino acids. The V and J genes are TRBV5-1 and TRBJ2-1; D may be TRBD2 (5 bases). The sequence came from a man between 25 and 39 years old who received the YFV17D yellow fever vaccine. The material was CD4+ T cells sorted from PBMCs, obtained 15 days after the yellow fever booster vaccination. CDR3 residues: CASSAGGAYNEQFF. The CDR3 bases are TGCGCCAGCAGCGCGGGTGGCGCCTACAATGAGCAGTTCTTC.